This is a list of T cell receptor beta chains from one sample in a study of cytomegalovirus exposure and HLA in healthy donors. Here immunoSEQ multiplex PCR was the method, and the copy in TCRdb shows in-frame clones only, minus some. The data hold under 100,000 clones, with about 76% observed a single time. Sequenced sample: PBMCs. Receptor source: a human donor in good health. The CDR3 runs from the conserved cysteine through the conserved F or W. Fields, in order: V gene, clone size, D gene, J gene, CDR3 protein, CDR3 DNA. The D gene is left open where the match is weak. A row's size may be missing; if present it is once, few, many or a size class.

V: TRBV7-6; size: few; D: -; J: TRBJ1-1; CDR3: CASSFAGVGEAFF; DNA: TGTGCCAGCAGCTTTGCAGGGGTAGGTGAAGCTTTCTTT
V: TRBV2; size: -; D: TRBD1; J: TRBJ1-3; CDR3: CASSEARTGDRNTIYF; DNA: TGTGCCAGCAGTGAAGCTCGGACAGGAGATAGAAACACCATATATTTT
V: TRBV29-1; size: once; D: -; J: TRBJ2-7; CDR3: CSVVGSRGYDEQYF; DNA: TGCAGCGTTGTGGGTAGCAGGGGTTACGACGAGCAGTACTTC
V: TRBV9; size: -; D: -; J: TRBJ2-3; CDR3: CASSSQGVTDTQYF; DNA: TGTGCCAGCAGCTCACAGGGAGTTACAGATACGCAGTATTTT
V: TRBV5-4; size: -; D: -; J: TRBJ2-2; CDR3: CASSIAQGTGELFF; DNA: TGTGCCAGCAGCATAGCACAGGGCACCGGGGAGCTGTTTTTT
V: TRBV5-4; size: -; D: -; J: TRBJ2-5; CDR3: CASSLDGVWQETQYF; DNA: TGTGCCAGCAGCTTGGACGGGGTATGGCAAGAGACCCAGTACTTC
V: TRBV7-2; size: -; D: TRBD2; J: TRBJ2-7; CDR3: CASSLRPVGTSPQRKQYF; DNA: TGTGCCAGCAGCTTAAGGCCAGTTGGGACTAGCCCTCAAAGGAAGCAGTACTTC
V: TRBV9; size: -; D: TRBD2; J: TRBJ2-1; CDR3: CASSPRTSGRGYEQFF; DNA: TGTGCCAGCAGCCCCCGGACTAGCGGGAGGGGATATGAGCAGTTCTTC
V: TRBV5-1; size: -; D: TRBD1; J: TRBJ1-2; CDR3: CASSSAGTGLLGYTF; DNA: TGCGCCAGCAGCTCCGCCGGGACAGGGCTTTTGGGCTACACCTTC
V: TRBV14; size: -; D: TRBD2; J: TRBJ2-7; CDR3: CASSPGTSGALEQYF; DNA: TGTGCCAGCAGCCCCGGGACCAGCGGGGCCTTGGAGCAGTACTTC
V: TRBV30; size: once; D: -; J: TRBJ2-2; CDR3: CAWKEWEENTGELFF; DNA: TGTGCCTGGAAGGAGTGGGAGGAAAACACCGGGGAGCTGTTTTTT
V: TRBV11-2; size: once; D: -; J: TRBJ2-7; CDR3: CASSREGPEQYF; DNA: TGTGCCAGCAGCCGCGAGGGCCCCGAGCAGTACTTC
V: TRBV7-9; size: -; D: TRBD1; J: TRBJ1-3; CDR3: CASSSQGSGNTIYF; DNA: TGTGCCAGCAGCTCACAGGGGTCTGGAAACACCATATATTTT
V: TRBV5-1; size: -; D: TRBD1; J: TRBJ1-1; CDR3: CASSEGAGGNTEAFF; DNA: TGCGCCAGCAGCGAGGGGGCAGGGGGGAACACTGAAGCTTTCTTT
V: TRBV7-2; size: -; D: TRBD2; J: TRBJ2-4; CDR3: CASSLAWTSGSISNIQYF; DNA: TGTGCCAGCAGCTTAGCTTGGACTAGCGGGAGTATTAGTAACATTCAGTACTTC
V: TRBV14; size: -; D: TRBD2; J: TRBJ2-1; CDR3: CASSQPGTSGRTDNEQFF; DNA: TGTGCCAGCAGCCAGCCAGGGACTAGCGGGAGGACCGACAATGAGCAGTTCTTC
V: TRBV6-6; size: few; D: -; J: TRBJ1-1; CDR3: CASRIKGSTEAFF; DNA: TGTGCCAGCAGGATTAAGGGGTCTACTGAAGCTTTCTTT
V: TRBV6-4; size: -; D: TRBD2; J: TRBJ2-7; CDR3: CASSDLADKYEQYF; DNA: TGTGCCAGCAGTGACCTAGCGGATAAATACGAGCAGTACTTC
V: TRBV6-5; size: -; D: -; J: TRBJ1-1; CDR3: CASSRQAMNTEAFF; DNA: TGTGCCAGCAGTCGGCAGGCTATGAACACTGAAGCTTTCTTT
V: TRBV15; size: -; D: -; J: TRBJ2-7; CDR3: CATSRDFTGVPHEQYF; DNA: TGTGCCACCAGCAGAGACTTTACCGGGGTTCCCCACGAGCAGTACTTC
V: TRBV27; size: -; D: -; J: TRBJ1-5; CDR3: CASSFGGSSSQPQHF; DNA: TGTGCCAGCAGTTTTGGGGGCAGCTCCTCTCAGCCCCAGCATTTT